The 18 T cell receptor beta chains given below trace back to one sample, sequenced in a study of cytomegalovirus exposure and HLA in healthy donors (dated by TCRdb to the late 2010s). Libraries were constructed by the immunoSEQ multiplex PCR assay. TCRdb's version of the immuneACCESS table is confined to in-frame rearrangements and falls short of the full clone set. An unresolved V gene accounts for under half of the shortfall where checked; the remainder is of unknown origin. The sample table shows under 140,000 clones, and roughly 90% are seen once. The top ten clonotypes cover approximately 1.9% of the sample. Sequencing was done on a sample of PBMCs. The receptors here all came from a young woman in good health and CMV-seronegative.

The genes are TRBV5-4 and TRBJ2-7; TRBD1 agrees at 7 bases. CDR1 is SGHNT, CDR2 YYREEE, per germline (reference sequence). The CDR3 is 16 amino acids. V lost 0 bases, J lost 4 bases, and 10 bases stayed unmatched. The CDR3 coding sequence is TGTGCCAGCAGCTTGGGTACCGGGACAGTAAAATACGAGCAGTACTTC. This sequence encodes CASSLGTGTVKYEQYF.

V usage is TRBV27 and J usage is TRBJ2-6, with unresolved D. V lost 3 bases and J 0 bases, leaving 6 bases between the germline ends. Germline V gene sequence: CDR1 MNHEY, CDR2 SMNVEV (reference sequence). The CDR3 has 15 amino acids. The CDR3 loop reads CASSFGSSGANVLTF. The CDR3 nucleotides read TGTGCCAGCAGTTTCGGGTCCTCTGGGGCCAACGTCCTGACTTTC. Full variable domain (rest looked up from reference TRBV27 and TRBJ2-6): EAQVTQNPRYLITVTGKKLTVTCSQNMNHEYMSWYRQDPGLGLRQIYYSMNVEVTDKGDVPEGYKVSRKEKRNFPLILESPSPNQTSLYFCASSFGSSGANVLTFGAGSRLTVL.

The CDR3 sequence: CASSGTLERAQGYTF. The CDR3 DNA sequence: TGTGCCAGCAGTGGCACCCTCGAGAGGGCGCAAGGCTACACCTTC. The chain combines TRBV6-1 with TRBJ1-2; D is undetermined. The CDR3 is 15 residues long. Germline CDR1 reads MNHNS; CDR2 reads SASEGT. Trimming shortened V by 4 bases and J by 8 bases, and 20 bases separated the two germline ends.

DNA for the CDR3: TGTGCCAGCAATGTTAGGAGCTCTGGAAACACCATATATTTT. Amino acid sequence: CASNVRSSGNTIYF. The V gene is TRBV28, the J gene TRBJ1-3, with unresolved D. Trimming took 7 bases from V and 0 from J, leaving 10 bases between them. The germline gives CDR1 MDHEN, CDR2 SYDVKM. The CDR3 runs to 14 residues.

The CDR3 sequence: CASSFGTSGGQETQYF. Here the CDR3 DNA reads TGCGCCAGCAGCTTTGGGACTAGCGGGGGCCAAGAGACCCAGTACTTC. V gene TRBV5-1 combines with J gene TRBJ2-5; 14 positions match TRBD2. Germline V gene data show CDR1 as SGHRS and CDR2 as YFSETQ. The CDR3 extends over 16 amino acids. After removal of 2 bases from V and 1 base from J, the junction contained 1 base not matched to a gene.

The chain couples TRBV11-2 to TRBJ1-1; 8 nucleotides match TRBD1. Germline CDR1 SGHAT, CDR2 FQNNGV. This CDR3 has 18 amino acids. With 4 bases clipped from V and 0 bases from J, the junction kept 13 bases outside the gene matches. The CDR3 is CASSSIYRGGKLNTEAFF. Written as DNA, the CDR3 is TGTGCCAGCAGCTCGATTTACAGGGGGGGGAAGCTGAACACTGAAGCTTTCTTT.

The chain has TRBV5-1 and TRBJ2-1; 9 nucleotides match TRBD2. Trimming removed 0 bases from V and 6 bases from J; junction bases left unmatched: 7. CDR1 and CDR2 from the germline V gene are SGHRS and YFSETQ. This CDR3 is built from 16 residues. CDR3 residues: CASSLVGGGAFNEQFF. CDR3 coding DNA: TGCGCCAGCAGCTTGGTTGGCGGGGGGGCCTTCAATGAGCAGTTCTTC.

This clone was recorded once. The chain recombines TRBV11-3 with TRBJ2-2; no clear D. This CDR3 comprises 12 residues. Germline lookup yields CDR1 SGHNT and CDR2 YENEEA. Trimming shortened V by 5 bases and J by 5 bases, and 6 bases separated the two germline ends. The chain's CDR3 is CASSPQTGELFF. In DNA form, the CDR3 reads TGTGCCAGCAGCCCCCAGACCGGGGAGCTGTTTTTT.

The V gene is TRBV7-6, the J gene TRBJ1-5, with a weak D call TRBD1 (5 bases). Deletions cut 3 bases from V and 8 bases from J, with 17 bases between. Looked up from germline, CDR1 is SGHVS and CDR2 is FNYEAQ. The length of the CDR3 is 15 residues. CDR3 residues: CASSFSGRGIEPQHF. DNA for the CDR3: TGTGCCAGCAGCTTTTCAGGGCGGGGGATAGAGCCCCAGCATTTT.

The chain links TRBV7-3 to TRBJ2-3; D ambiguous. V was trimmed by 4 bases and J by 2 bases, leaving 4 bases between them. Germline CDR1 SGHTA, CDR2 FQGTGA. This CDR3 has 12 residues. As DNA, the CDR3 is TGTGCCAGCAGCTCCAACACAGATACGCAGTATTTT. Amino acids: CASSSNTDTQYF. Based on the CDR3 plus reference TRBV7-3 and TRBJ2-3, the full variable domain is GAGVSQTPSNKVTEKGKYVELRCDPISGHTALYWYRQSLGQGPEFLIYFQGTGAADDSGLPNDRFFAVRPEGSVSTLKIQRTERGDSAVYLCASSSNTDTQYFGPGTRLTVL.

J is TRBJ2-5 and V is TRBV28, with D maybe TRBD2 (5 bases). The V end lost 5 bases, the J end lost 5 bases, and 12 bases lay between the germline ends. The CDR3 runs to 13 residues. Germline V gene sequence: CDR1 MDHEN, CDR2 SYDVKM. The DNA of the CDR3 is TGTGCCAGCAGTAGGACTCCAGAGGAGACCCAGTACTTC. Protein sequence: CASSRTPEETQYF.

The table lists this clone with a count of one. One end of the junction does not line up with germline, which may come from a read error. The DNA for the CDR3 is TGTGCCAGCTCAGCGAGACAGGATATTTCCTTC. As protein: CASSARQDISF. This rearrangement joins TRBV18 to TRBJ1-2; D is perhaps TRBD1 (6 bases). CDR1 is KGHSH and CDR2 is LQKENI in the germline V gene. CDR3 size: 11 residues.

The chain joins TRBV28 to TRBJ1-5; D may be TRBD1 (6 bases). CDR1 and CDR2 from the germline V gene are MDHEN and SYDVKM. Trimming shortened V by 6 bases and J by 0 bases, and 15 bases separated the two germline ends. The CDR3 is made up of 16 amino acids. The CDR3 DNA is TGTGCCAGCAGGTCTCCAGGGGTCTATAGCAATCAGCCCCAGCATTTT. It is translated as CASRSPGVYSNQPQHF.

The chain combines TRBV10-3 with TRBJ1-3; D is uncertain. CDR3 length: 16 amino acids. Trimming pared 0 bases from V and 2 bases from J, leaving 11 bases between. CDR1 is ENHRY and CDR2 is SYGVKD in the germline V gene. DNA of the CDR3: TGTGCCATCAGTGAGTCTCAACAGATCACTGGAAACACCATATATTTT. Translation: CAISESQQITGNTIYF.

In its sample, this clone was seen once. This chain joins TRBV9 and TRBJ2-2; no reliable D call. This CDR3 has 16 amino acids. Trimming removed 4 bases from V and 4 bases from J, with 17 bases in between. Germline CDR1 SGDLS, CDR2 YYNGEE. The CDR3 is CASSTPTGFGTGELFF. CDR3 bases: TGTGCCAGCAGCACCCCTACCGGGTTTGGCACCGGGGAGCTGTTTTTT.

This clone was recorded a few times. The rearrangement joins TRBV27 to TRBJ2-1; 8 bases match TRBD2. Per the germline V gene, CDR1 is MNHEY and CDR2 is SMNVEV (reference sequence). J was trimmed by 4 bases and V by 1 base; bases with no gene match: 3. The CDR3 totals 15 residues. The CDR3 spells CASSLWGGGYNEQFF. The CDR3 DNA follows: TGTGCCAGCAGTTTATGGGGCGGGGGGTACAATGAGCAGTTCTTC.

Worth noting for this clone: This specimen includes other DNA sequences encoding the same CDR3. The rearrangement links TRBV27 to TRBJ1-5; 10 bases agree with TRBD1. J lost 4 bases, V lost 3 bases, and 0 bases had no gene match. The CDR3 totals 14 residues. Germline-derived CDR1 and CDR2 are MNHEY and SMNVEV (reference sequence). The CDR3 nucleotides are TGTGCCAGCAGTTTGGGACAGGGGAATCAGCCCCAGCATTTT. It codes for CASSLGQGNQPQHF.

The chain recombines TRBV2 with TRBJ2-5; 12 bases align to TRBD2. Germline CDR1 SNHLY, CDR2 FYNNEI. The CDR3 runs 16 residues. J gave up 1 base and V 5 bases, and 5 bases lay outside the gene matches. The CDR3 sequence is CASSSSGGALQETQYF. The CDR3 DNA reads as TGTGCCAGCAGTTCTAGCGGGGGGGCCCTCCAAGAGACCCAGTACTTC.